This T cell receptor beta chain appears in the sequencing data of a study of blood T cell repertoires in COVID-19. Study-level information: T cells, B-cell-depleted T cells, or PBMCs supplied cDNA or gDNA.

Germline V gene sequence: CDR1 LNHNV, CDR2 YYDKDF (reference sequence). The V end lost 0 bases, the J end lost 1 base, and 10 bases lay between the germline ends. The CDR3 sequence is 15 residues long. Profiled with immunoSEQ multiplex PCR; TCRdb holds only in-frame clones, not every one. The data hold hundreds of thousands of clones, with 80% to 90% observed a single time. This TCR derives from a man younger than 35 with COVID-19, enrolled during active disease. The chain uses TRBV15 and TRBJ2-7; possible D gene TRBD1, 5 bases. Material for sequencing was peripheral blood. The CDR3 loop reads CATSRDQGPSYEQYF. The CDR3 DNA reads TGTGCCACCAGCAGAGATCAGGGTCCTTCCTACGAGCAGTACTTC.